The clone carrying this TCR beta chain was detected many times. The library was built from roughly 400 ng RNA with molecular barcoded adaptors for alpha/delta and beta/gamma chains. TCRdb reprocessed the reads with MiXCR, giving one entry per CDR3 protein. The sample has 120,000 or so distinct CDR3 sequences; 10% to 15% are singletons. This specimen belongs to a study of read filtering for tumor transcriptome and immune sequencing. V lost 4 bases and J lost 4; bases outside the gene matches: 9. Germline V gene sequence: CDR1 DFQATT, CDR2 SNEGSKA (reference sequence). This CDR3 region has 17 residues. The receptor comes from a donor aged 40 or older with multiple myeloma. The specimen sequenced was a population of CD138-negative cells sorted from bone marrow. The rearrangement uses TRBV20-1 and TRBJ2-3; 15 nucleotides agree with TRBD2. CDR3 DNA: TGCAGTGCTATCCTCGGGACTAGCGGGAGGATAGCAGATACGCAGTATTTT. Amino acids: CSAILGTSGRIADTQYF.